Listed below are T cell receptor beta chains from one sample, sequenced in a study of identical twins. TCRdb re-analysed the 5' RACE reads in MiXCR, keeping a single row per CDR3 protein. This table has roughly 250,000 distinct CDR3 sequences, over 12% appearing once. Material for sequencing was memory (CD45RO+) T cells sorted from blood. Source of these receptors: a young woman in good health. Both conserved end residues are part of each CDR3. A D gene is named only where the DNA matches it firmly. Part of the rows lack a size; the others show once, few, many or a class for expanded clones.

j_gene | v_gene | d_gene | abundance | CDR3aa | CDR3nt
TRBJ2-5 | TRBV10-3 | - | - | CAISESGMQETQYF | TGTGCCATCAGTGAGTCGGGGATGCAAGAGACCCAGTACTTC
TRBJ2-7 | TRBV7-2 | - | - | CASSFSSSYEQYF | TGTGCCAGCAGCTTCTCTAGCAGCTACGAGCAGTACTTC
TRBJ2-1 | TRBV7-9 | TRBD2 | - | CASIPGLAEGNEQFF | TGTGCCAGCATCCCGGGACTAGCGGAAGGGAATGAGCAGTTCTTC
TRBJ2-7 | TRBV3-1 | - | many | CASSLSFTYEQYF | TGTGCCAGCAGCCTTTCCTTCACCTACGAGCAGTACTTC
TRBJ1-2 | TRBV7-4 | - | few | CASSLSNKNYGYTF | TGTGCCAGCAGCTTATCCAATAAGAACTATGGCTACACCTTC
TRBJ1-5 | TRBV2 | - | - | CASRAGTWGNQPQHF | TGTGCCAGCAGGGCCGGGACCTGGGGCAATCAGCCCCAGCATTTT
TRBJ1-5 | TRBV12-3/TRBV12-4 | - | many | CASSLLGGSNQPQHF | TGTGCCAGCAGTTTGCTAGGGGGTTCCAATCAGCCCCAGCATTTT
TRBJ2-3 | TRBV10-3 | TRBD2 | - | CAISEAETSGGADTQYF | TGTGCCATCAGTGAGGCCGAAACTAGCGGGGGGGCAGATACGCAGTATTTT
TRBJ2-7 | TRBV18 | - | few | CASSPGGTAGGGTYEQYF | TGTGCCAGCTCACCAGGAGGGACAGCCGGTGGGGGAACCTACGAGCAGTACTTC
TRBJ2-7 | TRBV7-2 | TRBD1 | many | CASSSRTGGIEYF | TGTGCCAGCAGCTCCAGGACAGGGGGCATTGAGTACTTC
TRBJ1-2 | TRBV5-1 | - | many | CASRLTSGPGHGYTF | TGCGCCAGCAGGTTGACTTCTGGGCCAGGGCACGGCTACACCTTC
TRBJ1-2 | TRBV7-9 | - | - | CASSVGHDIYGYTF | TGTGCCAGCAGCGTAGGACACGACATCTATGGCTACACCTTC
TRBJ2-3 | TRBV18 | - | - | CASSPATVTTDTQYF | TGTGCCAGCTCACCAGCTACAGTTACCACAGATACGCAGTATTTT
TRBJ2-7 | TRBV28 | TRBD2 | - | CASSPWTSGKYEQYF | TGTGCCAGCAGTCCCTGGACTAGCGGAAAATACGAGCAGTACTTC
TRBJ2-7 | TRBV20-1 | - | - | CSARVSFGEQYF | TGCAGTGCTAGGGTCTCCTTTGGGGAGCAGTACTTC
TRBJ1-1 | TRBV9 | TRBD1 | many | CASSPGTGALMNTEAFF | TGTGCCAGCAGCCCAGGGACAGGGGCACTAATGAACACTGAAGCTTTCTTT
TRBJ2-3 | TRBV13 | - | - | CATRVGDTQYF | TGTGCCACGAGGGTGGGAGATACGCAGTATTTT